This T cell receptor beta chain derives from a study of beta chain features in type 1 diabetes. Whole-study context: Healthy donors, compared against patients, showed similar age, gender and cell yields. Summed over all samples, the examined sorted cells came to about 110 million. Study results and limitations: Patients with Type 1 diabetes showed moderately but significantly shorter TCRB CDR3s in all four CD4+ subsets.

The whole isolated RNA underwent reverse transcription, so sequencing captured expressed TCRB transcripts. Sequenced naive, central memory and regulatory T cell samples produced an average of about 3.9 million reads. Method: immunoSEQ multiplex PCR; TCRdb's copy keeps in-frame clones and lacks some. In the table there are nearly 700,000 clones, 13% of which are singletons. Germline CDR1 is SGHVS and CDR2 is FQNEAQ. The CDR3 spans 12 residues. Deletions cut 3 bases from V and 4 bases from J, with 5 bases between. On this clone: Its antigen is still unknown. The sample carries other DNA sequences with the same CDR3.

The receptor comes from a man aged 18 to 30 with type 1 diabetes. Source material: naive CD4+ T cells from blood. V usage is TRBV7-8 and J usage is TRBJ2-3; a possible D gene is TRBD2 (5 bases). The CDR3: CASSFSADTQYF. CDR3 sequence (DNA): TGTGCCAGCAGCTTTAGCGCAGATACGCAGTATTTT.